This T cell receptor beta chain appears in the sequencing data of a study of naive and memory T cell subsets. Study findings and constraints: Especially in CD8 cells, naive repertoires contained a few larger clonotypes, possibly CD45RA-re-expressing memory cells. In naive cells, over 90% of TCR sequences were seen only once.

On this clonotype: Its specificity is unknown.

Four subsets defined by CD45RA and CD27 were sorted after CD3, CD4, CD8 and live/dead staining. Two oligonucleotides, mixed equimolar, formed the beta constant-region primer covering TRBC1 and TRBC2. Nested alpha and beta constant-region primers with the SP2 primer drove four PCR rounds on ligated cDNA. TCRdb recomputed calls from the UMI-ligation and nested PCR reads with MiXCR, one row per CDR3 protein. The sample holds 140,000 to 150,000 distinct CDR3 sequences; roughly 23% are singletons and the top ten take about 0.11%. This CDR3 comprises 12 residues. The V end was cut by 6 bases, the J end by 2 bases, with 11 bases between. Germline V gene lookup returns CDR1 SQVTM and CDR2 ANQGSEA.

This chain links TRBV29-1 with TRBJ2-7; unclear D gene. The receptor was derived from a human donor in good health. Sequences were obtained from naive CD4+ T cells from blood. CDR3 DNA: TGCAGCGTCGGGTCTGGGCCCTACGAGCAGTACTTC. It encodes CSVGSGPYEQYF.